This T cell receptor beta chain emerged from a study of response to subunit inactivated influenza vaccine (dated by TCRdb to the late 2010s). About the full investigation: To follow how T cells responded to a trivalent subunit inactivated influenza vaccine, the researchers relied on deep quantitative profiling of the T cell receptor repertoire. What the research found in general, with its limitations: The authors proposed that each seasonal influenza vaccination may bring in only a limited number of new T cells.

CDR1 and CDR2, per the germline V gene (reference sequence), are SEHNR and FQNEAQ. The CDR3 spans 13 residues, from the cysteine through the phenylalanine. Of all the DNA, just the CDR3 is kept, 39 bases in frame from base 1. Relative to germline, V is 5 bases shorter and J is 0 bases shorter, with 6 bases between their ends. Libraries came from RT-PCR. The sequencer listed for this sample is Illumina HiSeq 2500. TCRdb trimmed the raw reads at Q25, called clones with MiXCR and kept productive beta chains. Identical CDR3 proteins give one entry, which carries the most common genes and DNA. This sample holds some 800,000 distinct CDR3 sequences; about 20% were observed only once. Roughly a tenth of the sample is held by the ten biggest clonotypes. This clonotype showed up many times. Its recognized antigen is unknown. Base qualities are not provided; no much larger clone lies one nucleotide away.

The sequence was collected from a middle-aged man who received an inactivated influenza vaccine. Donor details come from another sample of the same person, matched by shared clones. The sample was PBMCs from blood, taken roughly 5 days after vaccination. The V gene is TRBV7-9 and the J gene is TRBJ2-3; TRBD1 could be the D gene, as 6 bases match. The CDR3 has the sequence CASSGQSTDTQYF. The nucleotide sequence is given as TGTGCCAGCAGCGGACAGAGCACAGATACGCAGTATTTT. The CDR3 plus the reference TRBV7-9 and TRBJ2-3 genes for the other parts give the full variable domain: DTGVSQNPRHKITKRGQNVTFRCDPISEHNRLYWYRQTLGQGPEFLTYFQNEAQLEKSRLLSDRFSAERPKGSFSTLEIQRTEQGDSAMYLCASSGQSTDTQYFGPGTRLTVL.